This T cell receptor (beta chain) stems from a study of shared clonotypes between healthy human individuals (dated by TCRdb to 2018 to 2021). Looking at the study overall: The cohort included a few men and a couple of women between 18 and 49 years of age. The study deeply sequenced blood TCR repertoires of several healthy adults to estimate repertoire size and the extent of clonotype sharing between individuals. Each donor's leukapheresis produced roughly between about 0.9 and 9.5 billion PBMCs. For each donor, CD4 naive and CD4 memory were each run on three plates, CD8 naive on two plates, and CD8 memory on one plate. To increase sequencing depth and limit assay-specific biases, TCR repertoire library preparation and sequencing were carried out by different laboratories using diverse techniques.

For the CD8 naive samples, CD45RO-negative cells were positively selected for CCR7, yielding a CD45RA+CCR7+ population from which TemRA cells were excluded. Healthy HIV-negative adults with no recently reported acute infections or vaccinations were included as donors. Only Caucasian adults living in Nashville, Tennessee, USA were represented among the donors. Blood was obtained by leukapheresis, after which PBMCs were separated by Ficoll-Histopaque density gradient centrifugation and cryopreserved in liquid nitrogen vapor phase. Purity and quantity of every magnetically sorted T cell population were checked by analytical flow cytometry. From each sorted fraction, genomic DNA was isolated and quantified by UV absorbance on a Nanodrop 2000c. Using the deep immunoSEQ assay, multiplex PCR amplified TCR CDR3 regions from genomic DNA. For each cell subset, the extracted genomic DNA was distributed evenly across all wells of several immunoSEQ 96-well plates, and each plate served as one replicate. For sorted subsets, approximately 200 ng of genomic DNA, equivalent to some 30,000 T cell genomes, went into each replicate PCR. Purified libraries were quantified with a Qubit 3.0 fluorometer, sized on a Bioanalyzer 2100, and re-quantified with the KAPA Library Quantification kit. Every immunoSEQ 96-well plate was sequenced on a dedicated single-read 150-cycle Illumina NextSeq 550 flow cell. Per the original workflow: The immunoSEQ output contained only junctional sequences without quality scores, so filtering could not match that applied to full-length reads. To assign V/J genes and CDR3, sequences were annotated using PyIR, a Python wrapper for IgBLAST v1.9, with IMGT germline references. Any read was removed if the V/J assignment was weak (E-value above 1e-6), the CDR3 was missing, or the read contained stop codons, out-of-frame junctions, or ambiguous translated residues. V3J clonotypes were defined by identical inferred V gene, J gene, and CDR3 amino acid sequence. Percentage overlap between repertoires was calculated by dividing the number of shared unique clonotypes by the size of the smaller repertoire. Three approaches were used to assess repertoire richness: RTK rarefaction, the Chao1 estimator, and Recon v2.1 estimates of unobserved clonotypes. Generation probabilities were computed with OLGA for all TCRbeta clonotypes obtained by the gDNA method from several donors. TCRdb limited this immuneACCESS table to in-frame rearrangements with V and J called. A share of clones is missing; checked studies link under half to unresolved V genes, and the rest is unexplained. Clone size and V and J calls were adopted from that table, with D and trimming inferred from the DNA. This sample lists around 2,000,000 clones; approximately 95% were detected once. The ten top clones hold 1.1% of the sample.

Including the terminal cysteine and phenylalanine, the CDR3 comprises 16 residues. Only the CDR3 DNA stays, 48 bases, in frame from base 1. CDR1 and CDR2 were assigned from the germline V gene as LGHNA and YSLEER. V and J are trimmed by 4 bases and 1 base, and the gene matches miss 9 bases of the junction. Turning to this clone: The specificity of this receptor is unknown. No much larger clonotype is one base removed from it; base qualities were not supplied.

Results and caveats for the whole study, not just this receptor: Naive subsets generally had larger estimated clonotype richness than memory subsets. Because the study included a small number of donors, the genetic and exposure-history diversity represented was limited. Compared with non-shared clonotypes, clonotypes shared by all four sorted-subset donors had higher generation probabilities. Based on pairwise subsampling, the degree of clonotype sharing among donors was expected to be affected by sequencing depth. Approximately 5% of naive CD4, 3.5% of naive CD8, approximately 2.2% of memory CD4, and about 0.4% of memory CD8 clonotypes were shared across several donors. Even with the large sequencing depth, rarefaction of the sorted-subset datasets indicated that sequencing was incomplete. Sampling was restricted to blood, and TCR repertoires in tissues likely differ from the TCR repertoires found in blood.

The sequencing sample was made of naive CD8+ T cells sorted from blood. What this sample's cell subset or site label stands for: CD45RA+CCR7+. The TCR was taken from a man younger than 30 in good health. The V and J genes are TRBV4-3 and TRBJ2-7; 8 bases in the middle match TRBD1. CDR3 region: CASSPGVGQVSYEQYF. The nucleotide sequence reads TGCGCCAGCAGCCCCGGGGTGGGACAGGTTTCCTACGAGCAGTACTTC.